These T cell receptor beta chains were read from a single sample in a study of PD-1 blockade in classical Hodgkin lymphoma. Clones were read by immunoSEQ multiplex PCR, and TCRdb kept only the in-frame ones, dropping some. The sample comprises around 100,000 clones, over 75% of which are singletons, and roughly 3% rests with the top ten. Specimen: peripheral blood mononuclear cells (PBMCs), collected before the fourth cycle of nivolumab. These TCRs come from a human donor with classical Hodgkin lymphoma. Both conserved end residues are part of each CDR3. The order of the fields is D gene, J gene, V gene, clone size, CDR3 DNA, CDR3 protein. D genes are given only for firm matches. Size is omitted from some rows. Given values are once, few, many or a class for expanded clones.

d_call: .; j_call: TRBJ1-3; v_call: TRBV4-3; clone_size: .; cdr3_nt: TGCGCCAGCAGCCAAGGACAGGATCGAAACACCATATATTTT; cdr3_aa: CASSQGQDRNTIYF
d_call: TRBD1; j_call: TRBJ2-3; v_call: TRBV7-2; clone_size: .; cdr3_nt: TGTGCCAAAGGGGGGACAGGGCTAGATACGCAGTATTTT; cdr3_aa: CAKGGTGLDTQYF
d_call: .; j_call: TRBJ1-4; v_call: TRBV27; clone_size: .; cdr3_nt: TGTGCCAGCAGTTTATGGCCCGCGGAAAAACTGTTTTTT; cdr3_aa: CASSLWPAEKLFF
d_call: TRBD2; j_call: TRBJ2-5; v_call: TRBV7-2; clone_size: .; cdr3_nt: TGTGCCAGCAGCTTAGGGCGGGGGGGCTATCAAGAGACCCAGTACTTC; cdr3_aa: CASSLGRGGYQETQYF
d_call: .; j_call: TRBJ1-5; v_call: TRBV30; clone_size: .; cdr3_nt: TGTGCCTGGGGGGGGCAGAAGGGTCAGCCCCAGCATTTT; cdr3_aa: CAWGGQKGQPQHF
d_call: .; j_call: TRBJ2-2; v_call: TRBV29-1; clone_size: once; cdr3_nt: TGCAGCGTTGCCCGCAGAAACACCGGGGAGCTGTTTTTT; cdr3_aa: CSVARRNTGELFF
d_call: .; j_call: TRBJ1-5; v_call: TRBV28; clone_size: .; cdr3_nt: TGTGCCAGCAGCCCGTCCCCTAGCAATCAGCCCCAGCATTTT; cdr3_aa: CASSPSPSNQPQHF
d_call: .; j_call: TRBJ2-7; v_call: TRBV29-1; clone_size: once; cdr3_nt: TGCAGCGTTGATGGGCGGACCGACCCCTACGAGCAGTACTTC; cdr3_aa: CSVDGRTDPYEQYF
d_call: TRBD1; j_call: TRBJ1-1; v_call: TRBV19; clone_size: .; cdr3_nt: TGTGCCAGTAGTATATCAGGGGCAGGGGGGACTGAAGCTTTCTTT; cdr3_aa: CASSISGAGGTEAFF
d_call: .; j_call: TRBJ2-7; v_call: TRBV10-2; clone_size: .; cdr3_nt: TGCGCCAGCAGTGAGGTCAGAGTGGAGACCTACGAGCAGTACTTC; cdr3_aa: CASSEVRVETYEQYF
d_call: .; j_call: TRBJ2-7; v_call: TRBV7-8; clone_size: .; cdr3_nt: TGTGCCAGCAACCACGAGCAGTACTTC; cdr3_aa: CASNHEQYF
d_call: TRBD2; j_call: TRBJ2-2; v_call: TRBV7-7; clone_size: .; cdr3_nt: TGTGCCAGTGGAGGGGCTAGCGGGGACACCGGGGAGCTGTTTTTT; cdr3_aa: CASGGASGDTGELFF
d_call: .; j_call: TRBJ2-1; v_call: TRBV6-6; clone_size: once; cdr3_nt: TGTGCCAGCAGCCGCGGACCCCCCCACAATGAGCAGTTCTTC; cdr3_aa: CASSRGPPHNEQFF
d_call: .; j_call: TRBJ1-5; v_call: TRBV2; clone_size: .; cdr3_nt: TGTGCCAGCAGTGACACAGGATATAGCAATCAGCCCCAGCATTTT; cdr3_aa: CASSDTGYSNQPQHF
d_call: .; j_call: TRBJ1-4; v_call: TRBV30; clone_size: .; cdr3_nt: TGTGCCTGCCGGGGAGACCCTTATGAAAAACTGTTTTTT; cdr3_aa: CACRGDPYEKLFF
d_call: .; j_call: TRBJ1-1; v_call: TRBV5-1; clone_size: .; cdr3_nt: TGCGCCAGCAGCCAAACAGCCGGCAAGAACACTGAAGCTTTCTTT; cdr3_aa: CASSQTAGKNTEAFF
d_call: .; j_call: TRBJ2-7; v_call: TRBV7-9; clone_size: .; cdr3_nt: TGTGCCAGCATCGAAAGAGGGGTATCCGAGCAGTACTTC; cdr3_aa: CASIERGVSEQYF
d_call: .; j_call: TRBJ2-3; v_call: TRBV7-7; clone_size: few; cdr3_nt: TGTGCCAGCAGCTTAATCCAGGGGGATACGCAGTATTTT; cdr3_aa: CASSLIQGDTQYF
d_call: .; j_call: TRBJ1-2; v_call: TRBV6-1; clone_size: .; cdr3_nt: TGTGCCAGCAGTGAACAGCCGGGGGATGGCTACACCTTC; cdr3_aa: CASSEQPGDGYTF
d_call: .; j_call: TRBJ1-6; v_call: TRBV20-1; clone_size: .; cdr3_nt: TGCAGTGCTAGAGATTTTTCACCCCTCCACTTT; cdr3_aa: CSARDFSPLHF
d_call: .; j_call: TRBJ2-5; v_call: TRBV11-2; clone_size: .; cdr3_nt: TGTGCCAGCAGCTTGATAGCGGTAACTGCTGAGACCCAGTACTTC; cdr3_aa: CASSLIAVTAETQYF
d_call: .; j_call: TRBJ1-5; v_call: TRBV4-3; clone_size: .; cdr3_nt: TGCGCCAGCAGCCAAGAGCGGGACAACTATCAGCCCCAGCATTTT; cdr3_aa: CASSQERDNYQPQHF
d_call: .; j_call: TRBJ1-5; v_call: TRBV7-2; clone_size: .; cdr3_nt: TGTGCCAGGGATGATTGTGCAGGGGATGTGTTCAATCAGCCCCAGCATTTT; cdr3_aa: CARDDCAGDVFNQPQHF
d_call: TRBD2; j_call: TRBJ2-1; v_call: TRBV7-6; clone_size: .; cdr3_nt: TGTGCCAGCAGCCAGCCGGGACTAGCGGGGGGGCTGATTTCGTGGGATGAGCAGTTCTTC; cdr3_aa: CASSQPGLAGGLISWDEQFF
d_call: TRBD1; j_call: TRBJ1-2; v_call: TRBV27; clone_size: .; cdr3_nt: TGTGCCAGCAGTTGGGGGACAGGGTCCCCCTATGGCTACACCTTC; cdr3_aa: CASSWGTGSPYGYTF
d_call: TRBD1; j_call: TRBJ2-5; v_call: TRBV5-4; clone_size: .; cdr3_nt: TGTGCCAGCAGCCCGAACAGGGGGACGCTAGAGACCCAGTACTTC; cdr3_aa: CASSPNRGTLETQYF
d_call: .; j_call: TRBJ2-2; v_call: TRBV15; clone_size: .; cdr3_nt: TGTGCCACCAGCAGAGATCTTTTTTCCAGGGACACCGGGGAGCTGTTTTTT; cdr3_aa: CATSRDLFSRDTGELFF
d_call: TRBD2; j_call: TRBJ2-1; v_call: TRBV5-4; clone_size: once; cdr3_nt: TGTGCCAGCAGTTGGGGGAGGGGCCCGAATGAGCAGTTCTTC; cdr3_aa: CASSWGRGPNEQFF
d_call: .; j_call: TRBJ1-1; v_call: TRBV11-3; clone_size: .; cdr3_nt: TGTGCCAGCAGCTTAGGGGCCGGGAGTAACACTGAAGCTTTCTTT; cdr3_aa: CASSLGAGSNTEAFF
d_call: TRBD2; j_call: TRBJ2-5; v_call: TRBV6-6; clone_size: once; cdr3_nt: TGTGCCAGCACCTGGTCTAGCGGGGGGGCGGAGACCCAGTACTTC; cdr3_aa: CASTWSSGGAETQYF
d_call: .; j_call: TRBJ2-3; v_call: TRBV30; clone_size: .; cdr3_nt: TGTGCCTACCAAGTGGGCGCGGGCACAGATACGCAGTATTTT; cdr3_aa: CAYQVGAGTDTQYF
d_call: .; j_call: TRBJ1-4; v_call: TRBV28; clone_size: .; cdr3_nt: TGTGCCAGCAGCCTACCCGGGTCTAATGAAAAACTGTTTTTT; cdr3_aa: CASSLPGSNEKLFF
d_call: .; j_call: TRBJ1-2; v_call: TRBV5-1; clone_size: .; cdr3_nt: TGCGCCAGCAGCTTGGCCCGGACATTGACCCACTATGGCTACACCTTC; cdr3_aa: CASSLARTLTHYGYTF
d_call: TRBD1; j_call: TRBJ2-7; v_call: TRBV18; clone_size: once; cdr3_nt: TGTGCCAGCTCACCGGCACCTAGACTGCGGGACAGGGGGACCTACGAGCAGTACTTC; cdr3_aa: CASSPAPRLRDRGTYEQYF
d_call: .; j_call: TRBJ1-1; v_call: TRBV6-5; clone_size: .; cdr3_nt: TGTGCCAGCAATCCCACGGGAAACACTGAAGCTTTCTTT; cdr3_aa: CASNPTGNTEAFF
d_call: .; j_call: TRBJ2-1; v_call: TRBV11-3; clone_size: once; cdr3_nt: TGTGCCAGCAGCTTAGATCGTTATAGCTCCTACAATGAGCAGTTCTTC; cdr3_aa: CASSLDRYSSYNEQFF
d_call: .; j_call: TRBJ1-1; v_call: TRBV6-5; clone_size: .; cdr3_nt: TGTGTCCTAGGACAGATGAACACTGAAGCTTTCTTT; cdr3_aa: CVLGQMNTEAFF
d_call: TRBD1; j_call: TRBJ2-3; v_call: TRBV5-4; clone_size: .; cdr3_nt: TGTGCCAGCATCCGGGACAGGGGGCGAATTGATACGCAGTATTTT; cdr3_aa: CASIRDRGRIDTQYF
d_call: .; j_call: TRBJ2-3; v_call: TRBV7-8; clone_size: .; cdr3_nt: TGTGCCAGCAGCTTAGCCTACACAGATACGCAGTATTTT; cdr3_aa: CASSLAYTDTQYF
d_call: TRBD2; j_call: TRBJ2-1; v_call: TRBV9; clone_size: .; cdr3_nt: TGTGCCAGCAGCGCCACTAGCGGGGGGGCTTATGAGCAGTTCTTC; cdr3_aa: CASSATSGGAYEQFF